Below, one TCR beta chain is given with its context. This sample stems from a study of shared clonotypes between healthy human individuals. Study details: CD4 naive and CD4 memory each took three plates per donor, while CD8 naive took two and CD8 memory one.

The DNA input per sorted-subset replicate PCR was 200 to 250 ng, corresponding to 30,000 or so T cell genomes. The method was immunoSEQ multiplex PCR; TCRdb's version includes in-frame clones alone and lacks a portion of them. The top ten clones hold roughly 0.56% of a sample with more than 1 million clones, 78% of them seen once. The V end was cut by 7 bases, the J end by 0 bases, with 10 bases between. CDR3 length: 15 residues. Germline V gene sequence: CDR1 LNHDA, CDR2 SQIVND (reference sequence). This TCR came from a man aged 18 to 30 in good health. Some clones in this sample may be carry-over from other donors' samples. Sequenced: memory CD4+ T cells from PBMCs. The sample's subset: CD45RA-negative fraction. The chain carries TRBV19 and TRBJ2-6; D is uncertain. Written as DNA, the CDR3 is TGTGCCAGTAATCCACAGAGCTCTGGGGCCAACGTCCTGACTTTC. Its protein is CASNPQSSGANVLTF.